A single sample gave rise to the 15 T cell receptor beta chains below, sequenced in a study of cytomegalovirus exposure and HLA in healthy donors. It was with 60 Vbeta and 13 Jbeta primers that the PCR ran. Generated by immunoSEQ multiplex PCR, the TCRdb table keeps only in-frame clones and is missing some. The sample shows some 190,000 clones, about 84% of them seen only once. The source material was PBMCs. These receptors came from a woman in her twenties or thirties in good health and CMV-seropositive.

V usage is TRBV7-8 and J usage is TRBJ2-2; D is perhaps TRBD2 (6 bases). V was clipped by 1 base and J by 7 bases, with 10 bases between them. This CDR3 is 14 amino acids long. Germline CDR1 and CDR2: SGHVS and FQNEAQ. The CDR3 reads CASSLDRGSGELFF. CDR3 in DNA: TGTGCCAGCAGCTTAGATCGGGGGAGCGGGGAGCTGTTTTTT.

The chain recombines TRBV19 with TRBJ2-3; 7 nucleotides agree with TRBD2. This CDR3 region has 14 residues. The germline V gene has CDR1 LNHDA and CDR2 SQIVND (reference sequence). With 11 bases clipped from V and 1 base from J, the junction kept 9 bases outside the gene matches. CDR3 region: CAVRVAGGTDTQYF. CDR3 in DNA: TGTGCCGTACGAGTGGCGGGGGGCACAGATACGCAGTATTTT.

This clone has only one observation. The V and J genes are TRBV27 and TRBJ1-4; D perhaps matches TRBD1 (6 bases). CDR1 and CDR2 from the germline V gene are MNHEY and SMNVEV (reference sequence). This CDR3 is built from 15 residues. Between the trimmed V and J ends, which lost 6 bases and 2 bases, there was a span of 13 bases. CDR3 DNA sequence: TGTGCCAGCAGGGGTACAGGGCCCACTAATGAAAAACTGTTTTTT. Residues: CASRGTGPTNEKLFF.

This clone showed up just a few times. The chain joins TRBV6-6 to TRBJ1-2, with D unclear. CDR1 and CDR2 from the germline V gene are MNHNY and SVGAGI (reference sequence). Trimming shortened V by 0 bases and J by 0 bases, and 8 bases separated the two germline ends. This CDR3 contains 15 residues. The CDR3 sequence: CASSYSIGTNYGYTF. CDR3 DNA: TGTGCCAGCAGTTACTCGATCGGGACTAACTATGGCTACACCTTC.

The CDR3 nucleotides are TGTGCCAGTAGTCCCCGCCACATCCAAGAGACCCAGTACTTC. Its translation: CASSPRHIQETQYF. The rearrangement joins TRBV19 to TRBJ2-5; D is unresolved. The length of the CDR3 is 14 residues. The germline CDR1 and CDR2 sequences are LNHDA and SQIVND (reference sequence). Trimming removed 5 bases at V and 1 base at J, with 11 bases between. The variable domain in full, completed from reference TRBV19 and TRBJ2-5, reads DGGITQSPKYLFRKEGQNVTLSCEQNLNHDAMYWYRQDPGQGLRLIYYSQIVNDFQKGDIAEGYSVSREKKESFPLTVTSAQKNPTAFYLCASSPRHIQETQYFGPGTRLLVL.

The gene calls are TRBV7-2 and TRBJ2-4, with a possible D match to TRBD1 (7 bases). V dropped 1 base and J dropped 11 bases, with 18 bases sitting between them. CDR1 SGHTA and CDR2 FQGNSA come from the germline V gene. The CDR3 sequence is 15 residues long. The DNA for the CDR3 is TGTGCCAGCAGCTTAGAAGACAGGGCTGGGGAGGTTCAGTACTTC. The encoded protein is CASSLEDRAGEVQYF.

This chain links TRBV6-6 with TRBJ2-1, with D possibly being TRBD1 (7 bases). The CDR3 sequence is 14 residues long. CDR1 and CDR2 from the germline V gene are MNHNY and SVGAGI (reference sequence). V gave up 7 bases and J gave up 7 bases, with 17 bases separating them. CDR3 residues: CASTQGGVLNEQFF. CDR3 nucleotides: TGTGCCAGCACCCAGGGGGGAGTCTTAAATGAGCAGTTCTTC.

V is TRBV28 and J is TRBJ2-5; D is ambiguous. Germline loops: CDR1 MDHEN, CDR2 SYDVKM. Deletions cut 5 bases from V and 2 bases from J, with 6 bases between. The CDR3 consists of 12 residues. This chain's CDR3 is CASSLRQETQYF. CDR3 coding DNA: TGTGCCAGCAGTCTCAGACAAGAGACCCAGTACTTC.

This clone showed up just a few times. The chain employs TRBV5-1 and TRBJ1-4; TRBD1 matches at 7 bases. V gave up 4 bases and J gave up 8 bases; unmatched junction bases: 8. From germline, CDR1 is SGHRS and CDR2 YFSETQ. This CDR3 comprises 14 residues. In nucleotides, the CDR3 is TGCGCCAGCAGCCCAGGGACAGATAAGGAAAAACTGTTTTTT. Its protein is CASSPGTDKEKLFF.

The sample holds one count of this clone. The chain employs TRBV18 and TRBJ2-2; the D gene is possibly TRBD1 (6 bases). Germline V gene sequence: CDR1 KGHSH, CDR2 LQKENI. The CDR3 runs to 14 residues. Trimming took off 5 bases at V and 4 bases at J, with 11 bases between the two ends. The CDR3 coding sequence is TGTGCCAGCTCAGGGGGCCGAGGCACCGGGGAGCTGTTTTTT. It yields the protein CASSGGRGTGELFF.

Details on this clone: Other DNA variants within this sample encode the same CDR3. The gene calls are TRBV28 and TRBJ1-2; 8 nucleotides align to TRBD1. Per germline, CDR1 MDHEN and CDR2 SYDVKM. J was trimmed by 5 bases and V by 4 bases; bases with no gene match: 6. The CDR3 runs to 14 residues. The CDR3 is CASSSGQGRYGYTF. CDR3 in DNA: TGTGCCAGCAGTTCTGGACAGGGTCGGTATGGCTACACCTTC.

The V gene is TRBV15, the J gene TRBJ1-5; 8 nucleotides agree with TRBD1. The CDR3 is made up of 15 amino acids. The junction had 6 bases not matched to a gene; V was cut back by 3 bases and J by 5 bases. Germline CDR1 reads LNHNV; CDR2 reads YYDKDF (reference sequence). Written as DNA, the CDR3 is TGTGCCACCAGCAGCCCCGGGACAGGAGATCAGCCCCAGCATTTT. Its protein is CATSSPGTGDQPQHF.

V and J are TRBV28 and TRBJ2-7, with D tentatively TRBD2 (5 bases). With 8 bases removed from V and 5 bases from J, the gap between germline ends came to 22 bases. The germline gives CDR1 MDHEN, CDR2 SYDVKM. The CDR3 runs to 15 residues. In DNA form, the CDR3 reads TGTGCCAGCCAGAAGCGGTCCGGGTGGTTCGACGAGCAGTACTTC. It encodes CASQKRSGWFDEQYF.

This rearrangement joins TRBV30 to TRBJ1-5; a possible D gene is TRBD1 (5 bases). This CDR3 is 16 amino acids long. Germline values: CDR1 GTSNPN, CDR2 SVGIG (reference sequence). V gave up 0 bases and J gave up 6 bases, with 18 bases separating them. Written as DNA, the CDR3 is TGTGCCTGGAGTGTACGGCAGGGCGCGGAAGCTCAGCCCCAGCATTTT. Amino acid sequence: CAWSVRQGAEAQPQHF.

The gene calls are TRBV5-1 and TRBJ2-1, with 7 nucleotides matching TRBD2. Germline lookup yields CDR1 SGHRS and CDR2 YFSETQ. The CDR3 runs to 15 residues. J gave up 5 bases and V 3 bases, and 8 bases lay outside the gene matches. CDR3 in amino acids: CASSSGQGGNNEQFF. The CDR3 DNA follows: TGCGCCAGCAGCTCTGGGCAGGGAGGGAACAATGAGCAGTTCTTC.